The present T cell receptor beta chain was sequenced within a study of control samples from healthy donors and cancer patients (dated by TCRdb to between 2020 and 2021). Via the germline V gene, CDR1 is KGHSH and CDR2 LQKENI. Taken from cysteine to phenylalanine, the CDR3 has 13 residues. Only CDR3 DNA is held: 39 bases, read in frame from base 1. V is cut by 3 bases and J by 3 bases, and the space between the germline ends is 8 bases. The library was generated by the immunoSEQ multiplex PCR assay. Not all clones reach the TCRdb copy of this immuneACCESS table, which keeps in-frame sequences only. Checked studies attribute under half of the gap to unresolved V genes and leave the rest unexplained. The sample data list about 120,000 clones, and 85% to 90% of these were observed just once. 1% to 1.4% of the sample is taken by the ten largest. On this clone: The antigen it binds to is not known. No much larger clonotype is one base removed from it; base qualities were not supplied.

The sequence came from a woman between 45 and 60 years old with colorectal cancer. The V and J segments used are TRBV18 and TRBJ1-1; the D gene assignment is ambiguous. The sample taken for sequencing was PBMCs. The nucleotide sequence reads as follows: TGTGCCAGCTCACCCGTGCTGGACACTGAAGCTTTCTTT. It encodes CASSPVLDTEAFF.